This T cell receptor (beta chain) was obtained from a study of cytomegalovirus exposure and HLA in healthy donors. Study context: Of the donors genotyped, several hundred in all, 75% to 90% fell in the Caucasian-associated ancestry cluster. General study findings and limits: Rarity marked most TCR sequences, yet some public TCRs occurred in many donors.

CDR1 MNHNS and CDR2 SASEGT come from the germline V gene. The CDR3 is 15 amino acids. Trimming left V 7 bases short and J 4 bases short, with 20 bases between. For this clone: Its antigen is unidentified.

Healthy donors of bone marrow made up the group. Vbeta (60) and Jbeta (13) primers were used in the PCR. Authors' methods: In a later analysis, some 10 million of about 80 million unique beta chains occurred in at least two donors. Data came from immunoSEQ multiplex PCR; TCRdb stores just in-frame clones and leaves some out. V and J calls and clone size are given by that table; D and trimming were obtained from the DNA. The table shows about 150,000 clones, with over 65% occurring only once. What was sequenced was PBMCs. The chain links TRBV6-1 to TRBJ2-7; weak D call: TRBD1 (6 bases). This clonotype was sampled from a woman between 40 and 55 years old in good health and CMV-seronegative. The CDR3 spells CASITRGRGAYEQYF. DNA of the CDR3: TGTGCCAGCATTACCAGGGGTCGGGGTGCGTACGAGCAGTACTTC.